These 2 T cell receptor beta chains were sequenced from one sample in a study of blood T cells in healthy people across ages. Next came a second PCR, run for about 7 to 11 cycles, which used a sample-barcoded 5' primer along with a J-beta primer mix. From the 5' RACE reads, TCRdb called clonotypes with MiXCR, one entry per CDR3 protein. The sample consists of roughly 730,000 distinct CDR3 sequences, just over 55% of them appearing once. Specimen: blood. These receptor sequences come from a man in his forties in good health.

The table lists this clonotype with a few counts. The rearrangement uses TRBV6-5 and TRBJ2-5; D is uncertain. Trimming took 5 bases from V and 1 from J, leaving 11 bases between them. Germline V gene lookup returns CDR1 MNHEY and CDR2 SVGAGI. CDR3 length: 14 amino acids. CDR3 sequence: CASSPEYLQETQYF. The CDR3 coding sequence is TGTGCCAGCAGTCCGGAGTACCTCCAAGAGACCCAGTACTTC.

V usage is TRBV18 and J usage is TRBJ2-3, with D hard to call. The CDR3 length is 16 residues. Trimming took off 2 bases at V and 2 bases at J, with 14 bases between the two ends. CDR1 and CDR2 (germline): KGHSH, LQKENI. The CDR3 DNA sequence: TGTGCCAGCTCACCAACCAGTATGGGGTACACAGATACGCAGTATTTT. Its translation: CASSPTSMGYTDTQYF.